This TCR beta chain derives from a study of cytomegalovirus exposure and HLA in healthy donors. Overall study: When 350 to 500 donors were genotyped, roughly 80% of them were found to fall in the Caucasian-associated ancestry cluster. General observations from the study: The study carried out a later analysis of TCR beta sequences. It associated some 18,000 of them with specific HLA alleles at a false discovery rate of 0.05. The classifier reportedly diagnosed cytomegalovirus status with high sensitivity and specificity. TCR beta V- and J-gene trimming, according to a later analysis, was linked to a missense DCLRE1C variant.

PCR primers comprised 60 Vbeta and 13 Jbeta primers. Data came from immunoSEQ multiplex PCR; TCRdb stores just in-frame clones and leaves some out. Here the sample spans about 170,000 clones, 65% to 90% being singletons. Of note for this clone: Its cognate antigen is unknown.

The CDR3 covers 15 residues. V was clipped by 6 bases and J by 4 bases; unmatched bases: 12. Germline V gene lookup returns CDR1 SGHAT and CDR2 FQDESV (reference sequence). The receptor was isolated from a male donor in good health and CMV-seronegative. The rearrangement joins TRBV11-1 to TRBJ2-7; 7 bases agree with TRBD1. Sequencing input: PBMCs. The CDR3 loop reads CASRQTGAIIYEQYF. The DNA for the CDR3 is TGTGCCAGCAGGCAAACAGGGGCGATTATTTACGAGCAGTACTTC.